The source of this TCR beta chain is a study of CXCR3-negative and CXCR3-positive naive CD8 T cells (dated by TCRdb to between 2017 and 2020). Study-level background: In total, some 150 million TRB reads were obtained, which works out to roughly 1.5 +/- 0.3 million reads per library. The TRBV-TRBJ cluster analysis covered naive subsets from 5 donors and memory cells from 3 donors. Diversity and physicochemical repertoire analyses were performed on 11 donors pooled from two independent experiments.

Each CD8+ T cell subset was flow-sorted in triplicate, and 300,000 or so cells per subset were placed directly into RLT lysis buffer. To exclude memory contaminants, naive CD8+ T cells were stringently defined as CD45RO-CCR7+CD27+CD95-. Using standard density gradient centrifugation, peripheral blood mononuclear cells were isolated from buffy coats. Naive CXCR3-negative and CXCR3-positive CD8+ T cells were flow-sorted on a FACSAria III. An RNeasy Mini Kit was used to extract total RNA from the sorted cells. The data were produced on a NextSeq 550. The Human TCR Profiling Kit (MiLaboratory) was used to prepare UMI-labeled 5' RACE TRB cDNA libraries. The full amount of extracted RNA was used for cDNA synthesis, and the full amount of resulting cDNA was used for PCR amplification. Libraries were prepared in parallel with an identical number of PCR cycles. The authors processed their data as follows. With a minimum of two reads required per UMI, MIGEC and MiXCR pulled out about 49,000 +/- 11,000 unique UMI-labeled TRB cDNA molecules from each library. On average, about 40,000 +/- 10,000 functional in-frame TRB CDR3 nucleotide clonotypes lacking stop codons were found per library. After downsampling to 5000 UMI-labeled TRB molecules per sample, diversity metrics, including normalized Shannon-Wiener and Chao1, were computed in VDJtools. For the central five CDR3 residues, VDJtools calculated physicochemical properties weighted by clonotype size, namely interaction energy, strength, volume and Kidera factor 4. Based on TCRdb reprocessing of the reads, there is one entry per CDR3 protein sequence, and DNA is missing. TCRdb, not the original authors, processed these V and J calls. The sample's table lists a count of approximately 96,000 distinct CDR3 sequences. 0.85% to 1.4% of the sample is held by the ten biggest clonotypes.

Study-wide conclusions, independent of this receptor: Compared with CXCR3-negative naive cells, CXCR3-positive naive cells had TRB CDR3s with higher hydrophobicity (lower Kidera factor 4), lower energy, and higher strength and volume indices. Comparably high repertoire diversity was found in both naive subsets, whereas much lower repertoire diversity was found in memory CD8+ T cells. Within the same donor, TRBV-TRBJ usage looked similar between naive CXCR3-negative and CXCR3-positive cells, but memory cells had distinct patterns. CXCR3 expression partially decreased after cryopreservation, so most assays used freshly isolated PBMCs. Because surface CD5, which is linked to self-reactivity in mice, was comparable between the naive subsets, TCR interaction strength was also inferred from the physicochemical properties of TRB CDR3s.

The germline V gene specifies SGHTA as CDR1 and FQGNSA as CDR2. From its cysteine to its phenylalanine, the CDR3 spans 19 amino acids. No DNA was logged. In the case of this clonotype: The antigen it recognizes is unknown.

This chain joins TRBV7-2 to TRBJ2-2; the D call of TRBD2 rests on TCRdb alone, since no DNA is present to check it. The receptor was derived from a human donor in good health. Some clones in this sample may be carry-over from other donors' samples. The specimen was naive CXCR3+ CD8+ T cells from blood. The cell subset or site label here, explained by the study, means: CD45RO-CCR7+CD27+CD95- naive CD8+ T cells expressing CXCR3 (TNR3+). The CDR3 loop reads CASSPPFGTSGEYTGELFF.